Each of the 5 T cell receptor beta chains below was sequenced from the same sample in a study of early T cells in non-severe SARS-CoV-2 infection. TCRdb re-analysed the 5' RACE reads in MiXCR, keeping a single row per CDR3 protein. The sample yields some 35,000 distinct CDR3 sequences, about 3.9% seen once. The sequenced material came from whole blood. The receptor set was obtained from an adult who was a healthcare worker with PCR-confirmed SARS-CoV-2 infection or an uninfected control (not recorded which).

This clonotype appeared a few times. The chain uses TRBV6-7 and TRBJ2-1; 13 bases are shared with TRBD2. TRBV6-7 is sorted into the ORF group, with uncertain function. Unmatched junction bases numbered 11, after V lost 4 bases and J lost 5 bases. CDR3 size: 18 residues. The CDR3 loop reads CASSLGLAGVSYNNEQFF. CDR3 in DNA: TGTGCCAGCAGTTTAGGACTAGCGGGAGTCTCGTATAACAATGAGCAGTTCTTC.

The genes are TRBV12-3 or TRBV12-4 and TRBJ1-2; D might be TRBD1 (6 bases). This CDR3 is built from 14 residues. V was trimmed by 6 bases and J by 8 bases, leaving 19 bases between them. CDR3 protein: CASRASSRGRGYTF. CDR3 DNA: TGTGCCAGCAGGGCTTCATCCCGGGGGCGAGGCTACACCTTC.

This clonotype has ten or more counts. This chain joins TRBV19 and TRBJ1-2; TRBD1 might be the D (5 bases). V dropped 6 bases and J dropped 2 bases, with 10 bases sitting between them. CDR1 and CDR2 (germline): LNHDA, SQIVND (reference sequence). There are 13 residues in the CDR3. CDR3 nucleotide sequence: TGTGCCAGTAGCTACAGGTTCAACTATGGCTACACCTTC. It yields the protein CASSYRFNYGYTF.

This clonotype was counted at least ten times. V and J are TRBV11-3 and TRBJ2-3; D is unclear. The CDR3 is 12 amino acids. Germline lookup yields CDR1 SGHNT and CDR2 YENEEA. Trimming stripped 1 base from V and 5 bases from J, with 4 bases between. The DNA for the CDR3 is TGTGCCAGCAGCTTAGGCTTAGATACGCAGTATTTT. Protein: CASSLGLDTQYF.

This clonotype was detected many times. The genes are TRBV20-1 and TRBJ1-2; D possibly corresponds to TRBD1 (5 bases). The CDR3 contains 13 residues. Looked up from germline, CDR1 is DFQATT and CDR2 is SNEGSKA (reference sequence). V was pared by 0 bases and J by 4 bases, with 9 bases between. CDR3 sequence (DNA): TGCAGTGCTAGAGATGGGGACGGCTATGGCTACACCTTC. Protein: CSARDGDGYGYTF.